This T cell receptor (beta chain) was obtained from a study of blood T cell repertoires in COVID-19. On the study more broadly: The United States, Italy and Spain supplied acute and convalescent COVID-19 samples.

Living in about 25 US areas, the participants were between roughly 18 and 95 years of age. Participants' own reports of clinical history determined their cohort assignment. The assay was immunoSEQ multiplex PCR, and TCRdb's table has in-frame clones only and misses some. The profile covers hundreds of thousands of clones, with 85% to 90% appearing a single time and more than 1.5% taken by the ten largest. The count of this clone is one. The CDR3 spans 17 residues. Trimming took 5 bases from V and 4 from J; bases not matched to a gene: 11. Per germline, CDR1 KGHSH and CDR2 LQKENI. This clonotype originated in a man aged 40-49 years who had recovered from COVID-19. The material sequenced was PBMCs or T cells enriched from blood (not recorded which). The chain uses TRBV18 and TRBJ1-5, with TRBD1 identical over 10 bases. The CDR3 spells CASSARPGTGVNQPQHF. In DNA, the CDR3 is TGTGCCAGCTCAGCCCGGCCCGGGACAGGGGTTAATCAGCCCCAGCATTTT.